This T cell receptor (beta chain) comes out of a study of response to subunit inactivated influenza vaccine. The table lists this clonotype with many counts. What it recognizes is unknown. The study, taken as a whole, reports: Seasonal influenza vaccination, on each occasion, was suggested by the authors to recruit few new T cells.

TCRdb re-derived calls from the RT-PCR reads in MiXCR, one entry per CDR3 protein. This sample has hundreds of thousands of distinct CDR3 sequences, with approximately 14% found just once. Trimming at V came to 5 bases and at J to 0 bases, leaving 13 bases not matched to a gene. Germline values: CDR1 MDHEN, CDR2 SYDVKM. The CDR3 runs to 19 residues. The receptor was derived from a man aged 50-60 years who received an inactivated influenza vaccine. This sample comprised PBMCs from blood, obtained 14 to 15 days before vaccination. The J gene is TRBJ1-3, the V gene TRBV28; 10 nucleotides match TRBD1. This CDR3 is CASSPIPGQGQISGNTIYF. CDR3 nucleotide sequence: TGTGCCAGCAGTCCTATCCCGGGACAGGGGCAAATCTCTGGAAACACCATATATTTT.